This TCR beta chain came from a study of blood T cell repertoires in COVID-19. CDR1 MNHEY and CDR2 SMNVEV come from the germline V gene (reference sequence). Trimming took 4 bases from V and 2 from J, leaving 11 bases between them. The length of the CDR3 is 14 residues. Data came from immunoSEQ multiplex PCR; TCRdb stores just in-frame clones and leaves some out. Among about 290,000 clones, around four fifths were seen once, and the ten largest hold less than 4.5%. The V gene is TRBV27, the J gene TRBJ2-5; D is unclear. Sequences were obtained from peripheral blood. This clonotype was obtained from a woman aged 45-65 years with active or convalescent COVID-19. This CDR3 is CASSSRPTQETQYF. The CDR3 bases are TGTGCCAGCAGTTCGCGCCCTACTCAAGAGACCCAGTACTTC.